This T cell receptor (beta chain) is from a study of CD8 T cells in Susac syndrome. It was negative isolation that provided the CD8+ and CD4+ T cells, whereas TEMRA cells were enriched by FACS. CDR3 length: 16 residues. Deletions cut 2 bases from V and 2 bases from J, with 14 bases between. The V gene's germline CDR1 is SGHTA and CDR2 FQGNSA. When the RNA was reverse transcribed, random hexamers were used with an input of roughly 0.45 to 1 ug. TCRdb re-called the immunoSEQ multiplex PCR reads through MiXCR, storing one row per CDR3 protein. The profile covers some 200,000 distinct CDR3 sequences, with around 95% appearing a single time and 0.098% taken by the ten largest.

The clonotype comes from a human donor with Susac syndrome. V is TRBV7-2 and J is TRBJ2-3, with D possibly matching TRBD2 (6 bases). The sequenced material came from CD4+ T cells from PBMCs. The DNA for the CDR3 is TGTGCCAGCAGCTTAAGGATGGGGGGAGACACAGATACGCAGTATTTT. It specifies CASSLRMGGDTDTQYF.